The sequence of this TCR beta chain was determined in a study of shared clonotypes between healthy human individuals (dated by TCRdb to between 2020 and 2021). Regarding the research as a whole: The cohort included a few men and two women between 18 and 49 years of age. To estimate repertoire size and how much clonotype sharing occurs between individuals, the study deeply sequenced the blood TCR repertoires of roughly 5 healthy adults. To increase sequencing depth and limit assay-specific biases, TCR repertoire library preparation and sequencing were carried out by different laboratories using diverse techniques. Per donor, three plates each were used for CD4 naive and CD4 memory, two for CD8 naive, and one for CD8 memory. Each donor's leukapheresis produced roughly between roughly 0.94 and 9.5 billion PBMCs. The research as a whole found: Roughly 5.2% of naive CD4, more than 3% of naive CD8, around 2.3% of memory CD4, and more than 0.35% of memory CD8 clonotypes were shared across several donors. Compared with non-shared clonotypes, the clonotypes found in all four sorted-subset donors had higher generation probabilities. Because the study included a small number of donors, the genetic and exposure-history diversity represented was limited. Rarefaction of sorted-subset datasets indicated incomplete sequencing despite the large sequencing depth. Pairwise subsampling indicated that sequencing depth was expected to affect the degree of clonotype sharing among donors. Naive subsets generally had larger estimated clonotype richness than memory subsets. Only blood was sampled, and tissue TCR repertoires likely differ from those in blood.

CDR1 and CDR2 (LNHDA, SQIVND) derive from the germline V gene (reference sequence). Germline trimming: 4 bases from V, 4 bases from J; junction bases outside gene matches: 4. Counted from cysteine to phenylalanine, this CDR3 has 14 amino acids. Only the CDR3 region is kept as DNA, spanning 42 bases read in frame from base 1. Using the deep immunoSEQ assay, TCR CDR3 regions were amplified from genomic DNA by multiplex PCR. Genomic DNA extracted from each cell subset was distributed evenly over all wells of several immunoSEQ 96-well plates, and each plate served as one replicate. For sorted subsets, each replicate PCR was loaded with 200 ng genomic DNA, equivalent to 30,000 or so T cell genomes. Purified libraries were measured with a Qubit 3.0 fluorometer, size-checked on a Bioanalyzer 2100, and measured again with the KAPA Library Quantification kit. Every immunoSEQ 96-well plate was sequenced on a dedicated single-read 150-cycle Illumina NextSeq 550 flow cell. As for how the authors treated the data: Because the immunoSEQ output held only junctional sequences and lacked quality scores, the filtering could not match the filtering applied to full-length reads. To assign V/J genes and CDR3, sequences were annotated against IMGT germline references using PyIR, a Python wrapper for IgBLAST v1.9. Reads with weak V/J assignments (E-value above 1e-6), missing CDR3, stop codons, out-of-frame junctions, or ambiguous translated residues were removed. V3J clonotypes were defined by identical inferred V gene, J gene, and CDR3 amino acid sequence. To compute the percentage overlap between repertoires, the number of shared unique clonotypes was divided by the size of the smaller repertoire. Three approaches were used to assess repertoire richness: RTK rarefaction, the Chao1 estimator, and Recon v2.1 estimates of unobserved clonotypes. Generation probabilities for all TCRbeta clonotypes obtained by the gDNA method from a handful of donors were computed using OLGA. Here the immuneACCESS table is served through TCRdb, limited to in-frame sequences with V and J called. Missing clones are a known gap in these copies; in checked studies unresolved V genes cover under half, and the rest lacks a known reason. That table furnishes V, J and clone size, whereas the DNA furnished D and trimming. Here the sample has about 1 million clones; 70% to 80% occur a single time. The ten top clones hold around 1.5% of the sample.

Remarks on this clone: Its antigen is currently not known. The record has no base qualities; no much larger clone is one base away.

Donors were healthy HIV-negative adults with no recently reported acute infections or vaccinations. Every donor was a Caucasian adult living in Nashville, Tennessee, USA. CD4+ T cells were enriched by magnetic negative selection, after which naive cells were positively selected on CD45RA and the negative fraction was taken as the memory subset. Blood was obtained by leukapheresis, after which PBMCs were separated by Ficoll-Histopaque density gradient centrifugation and cryopreserved in liquid nitrogen vapor phase. Analytical flow cytometry was used to check the purity and quantity of each magnetically sorted T cell population. Each sorted fraction had its genomic DNA isolated and then quantified by UV absorbance on a Nanodrop 2000c.

Sequencing input: memory CD4+ T cells sorted from blood. This specimen's cell subset or site label, interpreted: CD45RA-negative fraction. This sequence originates from a man aged 18-30 years in good health. The sequence links TRBV19 to TRBJ2-1, with TRBD1 matching 7 junction bases. The CDR3 corresponds to CASSTGQAYNEQFF. The DNA reads TGTGCCAGTAGTACCGGACAGGCGTACAATGAGCAGTTCTTC.